This TCR beta chain was captured in a study of T cell clones after liver transplantation. Study-level background: HCV positivity affected three of eight recipients; the rest lacked autoimmune or viral indications. Timepoints were pre-transplant, pre-withdrawal, and after withdrawal was completed or failed.

Sorting of unstimulated PBMCs yielded separate CD3+CD4+ and CD3+CD8+ fractions. This CDR3 region has 14 residues. Germline CDR1 is MNHEY and CDR2 is SVGAGI. V was cut by 2 bases and J by 2 bases, with 8 bases left in between. The repertoire was sequenced with immunoSEQ multiplex PCR; TCRdb's copy has only in-frame clones and lacks some. Of about 20,000 clones in the sample, approximately 84% were seen once. The source of this sequence is a human patient who received a liver transplant. Some T cells may have come from the graft donor. The starting material was CD8+ T cells from blood, obtained 54 months after liver transplant. This sequence joins TRBV6-5 and TRBJ2-3; D is uncertain. As DNA, the CDR3 is TGTGCCAGCAGTTACAAGGCAGCCACAGATACGCAGTATTTT. Translation: CASSYKAATDTQYF.